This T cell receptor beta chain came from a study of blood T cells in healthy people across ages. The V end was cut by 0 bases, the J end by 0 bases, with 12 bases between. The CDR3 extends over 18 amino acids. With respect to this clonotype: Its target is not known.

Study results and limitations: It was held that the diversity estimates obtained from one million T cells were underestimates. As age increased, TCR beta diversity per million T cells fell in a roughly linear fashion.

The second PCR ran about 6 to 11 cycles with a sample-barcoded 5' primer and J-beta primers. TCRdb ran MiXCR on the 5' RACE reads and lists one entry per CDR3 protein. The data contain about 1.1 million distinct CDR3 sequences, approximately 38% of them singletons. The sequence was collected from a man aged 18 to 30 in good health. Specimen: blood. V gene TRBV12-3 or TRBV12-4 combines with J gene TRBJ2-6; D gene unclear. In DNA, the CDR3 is TGTGCCAGCAGTTTAGCGGCCAGGCGAGACTCTGGGGCCAACGTCCTGACTTTC. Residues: CASSLAARRDSGANVLTF.